Presented here are 26 T cell receptor beta chains from one specimen sequenced in a study of shared clonotypes between healthy human individuals. TCRdb's table, derived via immunoSEQ multiplex PCR, lists solely in-frame clones and lacks some. The data contain roughly 2,000,000 clones, around 93% of them singletons. Cells designated naive CD8 were CD45RO-negative and were positively selected for CCR7, with terminally differentiated effector memory CD45RA+ cells excluded. The sample consisted of naive CD8+ T cells from PBMCs. These receptors were collected from a man younger than 35 in good health. Some clones in this sample may be carry-over from other donors' samples.

The chain couples TRBV7-9 to TRBJ2-2; 9 nucleotides agree with TRBD1. V dropped 5 bases and J dropped 4; count of bases not matched to a gene: 5. The CDR3 totals 15 residues. Per the germline V gene, CDR1 is SEHNR and CDR2 is FQNEAQ (reference sequence). CDR3 in amino acids: CASSQQGARTGELFF. CDR3 in DNA: TGTGCCAGCAGCCAACAGGGGGCGCGCACCGGGGAGCTGTTTTTT.

This clone was picked up one time. The rearrangement links TRBV4-1 to TRBJ2-1; the match to TRBD2 covers 7 bases. Trimming took 4 bases from V and 10 from J; bases not matched to a gene: 7. CDR1 and CDR2 from the germline V gene are MGHRA and YSYEKL. The CDR3 consists of 13 residues. The CDR3 bases are TGCGCCAGCAGCCGGGGACTAAGGGACGAGCAGTTCTTC. This gives the protein CASSRGLRDEQFF.

The V gene is TRBV6-5, the J gene TRBJ1-5; possibly TRBD1 for D (5 bases). V dropped 1 base and J dropped 7 bases, with 11 bases sitting between them. This CDR3 has 14 amino acids. Per germline, CDR1 MNHEY and CDR2 SVGAGI. CDR3 coding DNA: TGTGCCAGCAGTTACTTTCACGGGGCACAGCCCCAGCATTTT. This encodes CASSYFHGAQPQHF.

This chain links TRBV28 with TRBJ1-5, with unresolved D. Germline loops: CDR1 MDHEN, CDR2 SYDVKM. The CDR3 runs 14 residues. V was pared by 5 bases and J by 1 base, with 9 bases between. CDR3 sequence: CASSPSQSNQPQHF. CDR3 DNA sequence: TGTGCCAGCAGTCCATCACAGAGCAATCAGCCCCAGCATTTT. Full variable domain (missing parts from reference TRBV28 and TRBJ1-5): DVKVTQSSRYLVKRTGEKVFLECVQDMDHENMFWYRQDPGLGLRLIYFSYDVKMKEKGDIPEGYSVSREKKERFSLILESASTNQTSMYLCASSPSQSNQPQHFGDGTRLSIL.

V gene TRBV5-7 combines with J gene TRBJ2-5, with D unclear. TRBV5-7 is assigned to the ORF class and has an uncertain function. V lost 6 bases and J 5 bases, leaving 14 bases between the germline ends. The CDR3 sequence is 13 residues long. The CDR3: CASTRKGWETQYF. DNA for the CDR3: TGTGCCAGCACCCGAAAGGGATGGGAGACCCAGTACTTC.

The chain joins TRBV28 to TRBJ2-7, with TRBD1 as a possible D gene (6 bases). Germline CDR1 MDHEN, CDR2 SYDVKM. This CDR3 is 17 amino acids long. V was cut by 6 bases and J by 0 bases, with 21 bases left in between. The CDR3 loop reads CASRSPLTGASSYEQYF. CDR3 coding DNA: TGTGCCAGCAGGAGCCCCCTGACAGGCGCGAGCTCCTACGAGCAGTACTTC.

The chain joins TRBV11-2 to TRBJ2-7; tentatively, D is TRBD1 or TRBD2 (5 bases each). This CDR3 region has 14 residues. Trimming pared 5 bases from V and 5 bases from J, leaving 16 bases between. Germline V gene sequence: CDR1 SGHAT, CDR2 FQNNGV. This CDR3 is CASSRVRELHEQYF. CDR3 in DNA: TGTGCCAGCAGCCGCGTCAGGGAGCTTCACGAGCAGTACTTC. The full variable domain, rest sourced from reference TRBV11-2 and TRBJ2-7, is EAGVAQSPRYKIIEKRQSVAFWCNPISGHATLYWYQQILGQGPKLLIQFQNNGVVDDSQLPKDRFSAERLKGVDSTLKIQPAKLEDSAVYLCASSRVRELHEQYFGPGTRLTVT.

This chain uses TRBV9 with TRBJ1-1; maybe TRBD1 (6 bases). CDR1 is SGDLS and CDR2 is YYNGEE in the germline V gene. Trimming took 0 bases from V and 3 from J, leaving 12 bases between them. The CDR3 runs 15 residues. This CDR3 is CASSVATGLDTEAFF. The CDR3 DNA sequence: TGTGCCAGCAGCGTAGCTACAGGGCTCGACACTGAAGCTTTCTTT. The variable domain in full, completed from reference TRBV9 and TRBJ1-1, reads DSGVTQTPKHLITATGQRVTLRCSPRSGDLSVYWYQQSLDQGLQFLIQYYNGEERAKGNILERFSAQQFPDLHSELNLSSLELGDSALYFCASSVATGLDTEAFFGQGTRLTVV.

The V call is TRBV29-1, the J call TRBJ2-3, with D perhaps TRBD1 (6 bases). Between the trimmed V and J ends, which lost 3 bases and 3 bases, there was a span of 10 bases. Germline V CDR1 and CDR2: SQVTM, ANQGSEA. This CDR3 has 13 residues. In DNA, the CDR3 is TGCAGCGTTGATGAGCAGGGGACAGATACGCAGTATTTT. Translation: CSVDEQGTDTQYF.

This clone was seen just once. DNA for the CDR3: TGTGCCATCAGTGAAATTAGCGGGAGGGTCGGAGATACGCAGTATTTT. Translation gives CAISEISGRVGDTQYF. The chain couples TRBV10-3 to TRBJ2-3; 11 bases map to TRBD2. This CDR3 comprises 16 residues. Losses at the gene ends were 3 bases for V and 5 bases for J; bases not matched to a gene: 7. CDR1 and CDR2 (germline): ENHRY, SYGVKD.

This clone showed up just a few times. The chain is built from TRBV6-5 and TRBJ1-1, with a weak D call TRBD1 (5 bases). The ends were cut back, 11 bases at V and 5 bases at J, with 18 bases in the middle. The CDR3 spans 13 residues. Germline V gene data show CDR1 as MNHEY and CDR2 as SVGAGI. In DNA, the CDR3 is TGTGCCGTCATCCGGGACGTTACTACTGAAGCTTTCTTT. Protein: CAVIRDVTTEAFF.

This chain connects TRBV11-3 to TRBJ2-7; 9 bases align to TRBD1. The trim removed 0 bases at V and 3 bases at J, leaving 3 bases unmatched. Germline V gene sequence: CDR1 SGHNT, CDR2 YENEEA. The CDR3 extends over 15 amino acids. The CDR3 DNA is TGTGCCAGCAGCTTAGATCGGGACAGGGTCTACGAGCAGTACTTC. This gives the protein CASSLDRDRVYEQYF.

This chain uses TRBV13 with TRBJ2-3, with TRBD2 matching over 13 bases. Germline CDR1 is PRHDT and CDR2 is FYEKMQ (reference sequence). The junction had 7 bases not matched to a gene; V was cut back by 7 bases and J by 3 bases. CDR3 size: 16 residues. The CDR3 DNA is TGTGCCAGCACCCAGTGGGGACTAGCGGGAACAGATACGCAGTATTTT. Its protein is CASTQWGLAGTDTQYF.

The rearrangement links TRBV4-2 to TRBJ2-1; D possibly corresponds to TRBD1 (6 bases). This CDR3 comprises 12 residues. The V end was cut by 6 bases, the J end by 10 bases, with 13 bases between. In germline, CDR1 is LGHNA, CDR2 YNFKEQ. The CDR3 sequence is CASSPGEYEQFF. CDR3 nucleotides: TGTGCCAGCAGTCCAGGGGAGTACGAGCAGTTCTTC.

Notes on this clone: This sequence may be a read error, since a much larger clone differs from it by one base. The sample holds other DNA sequences that translate to the same CDR3. J is TRBJ2-1 and V is TRBV9; no reliable D call. The V end was cut by 4 bases, the J end by 3 bases, with 5 bases between. Germline-derived CDR1 and CDR2 are SGDLS and YYNGEE. The CDR3 is made up of 12 amino acids. CDR3 DNA: TGTGCCAGCAGCCCCCGCTACAATGAGCAGTTCTTC. The encoded protein is CASSPRYNEQFF.

In its sample, this clone was seen once. Here the CDR3 DNA reads TGCGCCAGCAGCCAAGGGGTTTTGCTAGACGTGGCGTGGACTGAAGCTTTCTTT. Its translation: CASSQGVLLDVAWTEAFF. The V and J genes are TRBV4-1 and TRBJ1-1; D is unresolved. With 1 base removed from V and 5 bases from J, the gap between germline ends came to 23 bases. Germline CDR1 reads MGHRA; CDR2 reads YSYEKL. CDR3 length: 18 residues.

This clone was seen a few times. The V gene is TRBV30, the J gene TRBJ1-2; D remains ambiguous. Germline CDR1 GTSNPN, CDR2 SVGIG (reference sequence). The CDR3 is made up of 12 amino acids. V was shortened by 2 bases and J by 4 bases, with 8 bases between the two germline ends. The chain's CDR3 is CAWSPTGYGYTF. CDR3 in DNA: TGTGCCTGGAGTCCGACCGGCTATGGCTACACCTTC.

This chain joins TRBV30 and TRBJ2-2; D is possibly TRBD2 (6 bases). V was pared by 0 bases and J by 7 bases, with 15 bases between. Germline loops: CDR1 GTSNPN, CDR2 SVGIG (reference sequence). The length of the CDR3 is 15 residues. CDR3 residues: CAWSVPRESGGELFF. The CDR3 DNA reads as TGTGCCTGGAGTGTGCCCCGGGAGAGTGGCGGGGAGCTGTTTTTT.

The chain couples TRBV9 to TRBJ2-3, with 9 bases fitting TRBD1. V trimming: 5 bases; J trimming: 6 bases; junction bases outside the gene matches: 13. The CDR3 extends over 16 amino acids. In germline, CDR1 is SGDLS, CDR2 YYNGEE. CDR3 in amino acids: CASRDDPGTGSDTQYF. DNA for the CDR3: TGTGCCAGCAGAGACGACCCCGGGACAGGGTCCGATACGCAGTATTTT.

The CDR3 region is CASSKRVPDMNTEAFF. CDR3 nucleotide sequence: TGTGCCAGCAGCAAAAGGGTCCCAGATATGAACACTGAAGCTTTCTTT. The gene calls are TRBV21-1 and TRBJ1-1. TRBV21-1 is marked as a pseudogene. The CDR3 totals 16 residues.

This clone has a handful of counts. The rearrangement links TRBV30 to TRBJ1-1; 7 positions agree with TRBD1. This CDR3 contains 17 residues. V lost 1 base and J lost 5; bases outside the gene matches: 16. Germline lookup yields CDR1 GTSNPN and CDR2 SVGIG (reference sequence). The chain's CDR3 is CAWSARDRLFLRTEAFF. Written as DNA, the CDR3 is TGTGCCTGGAGTGCCCGGGACAGACTATTCCTCAGAACTGAAGCTTTCTTT. The variable domain in full, with the rest retrieved from reference TRBV30 and TRBJ1-1, is SQTIHQWPATLVQPVGSPLSLECTVEGTSNPNLYWYRQAAGRGLQLLFYSVGIGQISSEVPQNLSASRPQDRQFILSSKKLLLSDSGFYLCAWSARDRLFLRTEAFFGQGTRLTVV.

The chain couples TRBV6-1 to TRBJ1-1, with D perhaps TRBD1 (5 bases). The V and J ends lost 2 bases and 4 bases respectively, with 11 bases between them. The V gene's germline CDR1 is MNHNS and CDR2 SASEGT. This CDR3 region has 14 residues. CDR3 nucleotides: TGTGCCAGCAGTGAACGAGGCAGGGCCACTGAAGCTTTCTTT. Translation gives CASSERGRATEAFF.

This sequence joins TRBV6-4 and TRBJ2-7; 7 bases match TRBD2. There are 14 residues in the CDR3. V lost 4 bases, J lost 4 bases, and 7 bases stayed unmatched. Per germline, CDR1 MRHNA and CDR2 SNTAGT. DNA for the CDR3: TGTGCCAGCAGTGCCGGGGGGTCCTCTTACGAGCAGTACTTC. This codes for CASSAGGSSYEQYF.

J is TRBJ2-7 and V is TRBV7-9; 9 bases are shared with TRBD1. V shed 4 bases, J shed 7 bases, and the junction held 8 bases outside the gene matches. Germline values: CDR1 SEHNR, CDR2 FQNEAQ (reference sequence). The CDR3 loop spans 14 amino acids. CDR3 region: CASSSRDRVGEQYF. The CDR3 DNA reads as TGTGCCAGCAGCTCCAGGGACAGGGTGGGGGAGCAGTACTTC.

The chain employs TRBV15 and TRBJ2-7, with TRBD2 matching over 7 bases. J lost 2 bases, V lost 0 bases, and 10 bases had no gene match. The germline V gene has CDR1 LNHNV and CDR2 YYDKDF (reference sequence). This CDR3 region has 17 residues. The DNA of the CDR3 is TGTGCCACCAGCAGAGATCGGGTTTTTGGGGGGGCCTACGAGCAGTACTTC. This codes for CATSRDRVFGGAYEQYF.

The V call is TRBV7-3, the J call TRBJ2-3; no firm D call. The CDR3 sequence is 15 residues long. Germline V gene lookup returns CDR1 SGHTA and CDR2 FQGTGA. V lost 4 bases to trimming and J lost 2 bases, with 13 bases between them. The CDR3 spells CASSSHHWPTDTQYF. As DNA, the CDR3 is TGTGCCAGCAGCTCCCACCATTGGCCCACAGATACGCAGTATTTT. Full variable domain (outside the CDR3, taken from reference TRBV7-3 and TRBJ2-3): GAGVSQTPSNKVTEKGKYVELRCDPISGHTALYWYRQSLGQGPEFLIYFQGTGAADDSGLPNDRFFAVRPEGSVSTLKIQRTERGDSAVYLCASSSHHWPTDTQYFGPGTRLTVL.